The TCR beta chain under discussion was sequenced for a study of response to subunit inactivated influenza vaccine. TCRdb re-analysed the RT-PCR reads in MiXCR, keeping a single row per CDR3 protein. The sample holds a few hundred thousand distinct CDR3 sequences, roughly 20% seen once. General observations from the study: Authors proposed each seasonal influenza vaccination draws in few new T cells.

As for this clonotype: The target antigen is unknown.

Sequences were derived from PBMCs from blood, sampled less than 22 months after vaccination. The source of this sequence is a man in his fifties or sixties who received an inactivated influenza vaccine.

CDR3 loop: CASSSTTSGSSYEQYF. CDR3 coding DNA: TGTGCCAGCAGCTCAACGACTAGCGGGAGTTCCTACGAGCAGTACTTC. V is TRBV28 and J is TRBJ2-7; 12 bases are a match to TRBD2. There are 16 residues in the CDR3. Trimming took 6 bases from V and 1 from J; bases not matched to a gene: 7. In germline, CDR1 is MDHEN, CDR2 SYDVKM.